Listed below are T cell receptor beta chains from one sample, sequenced in a study of control samples from healthy donors and cancer patients. Sequenced by immunoSEQ multiplex PCR; TCRdb stores in-frame clones only, minus some. The sample yields about 140,000 clones, around 90% seen once. What was sequenced was blood. All receptors derive from a man between 18 and 35 years old in good health. CDR3s leave out the opening cysteine and the closing phenylalanine or tryptophan. Fields, in order: V gene, J gene, clone size, CDR3 protein. Only part of the rows carry a size: once, few, many, or a class if the clone is expanded.

V: TRBV4-3; J: TRBJ1-1; size: -; CDR3: ASSPQNRVTAF
V: TRBV5-4; J: TRBJ1-1; size: -; CDR3: ASSSRAGGGNTEAF
V: TRBV7-8; J: TRBJ2-3; size: -; CDR3: ASSLGRDTQY
V: TRBV6-5; J: TRBJ1-5; size: once; CDR3: ASRRGLDQPQH
V: TRBV4-2; J: TRBJ2-7; size: -; CDR3: ASSQDNPRSDEQY
V: TRBV9; J: TRBJ1-3; size: -; CDR3: ASSVAGGLSGNTIY
V: TRBV30; J: TRBJ2-3; size: many; CDR3: AWRQGAGDTQY
V: TRBV23-1; J: TRBJ2-2; size: -; CDR3: ASPLGRKGTGELF
V: TRBV7-2; J: TRBJ1-1; size: -; CDR3: ASSSQGKVNTEAF
V: TRBV24-1; J: TRBJ2-5; size: -; CDR3: ATSDRGQGRGETQY
V: TRBV7-2; J: TRBJ2-7; size: -; CDR3: ASSLDIITGGSYEQY
V: TRBV30; J: TRBJ1-6; size: -; CDR3: AWSLLRQYNSPLH